The present entry profiles one T cell receptor (beta chain) with its context. The record originates from a study of blood T cells in healthy people across ages. The CDR3 spans 18 residues. Combining a sample-barcoded 5' primer with a J-beta primer mix, a second PCR ran for about 7 to 11 cycles. Each cDNA molecule received a tag from a template-switch adaptor that had 12 random nucleotides. TCRdb processed the 5' RACE reads anew with MiXCR; each CDR3 protein has one entry. Among 450,000 to 700,000 distinct CDR3 sequences listed, roughly a quarter were seen once. The sample comprised blood. This TCR derives from an older woman in good health. The chain combines TRBV21-1 with TRBJ1-5; TRBD1 is the table's D call, not checked against the DNA. TRBV21-1 is annotated as a pseudogene. CDR3 nucleotides: TGTGCCAGCAGCAAAGAGGTGTGCAGGGGCTATTCCAGTCAGCCCCAGCATTTT. Its protein product is CASSKEVCRGYSSQPQHF.